This T cell receptor (beta chain) was identified during a study of cytotoxic CD8 clonotypes in ibrutinib-treated CLL. This clone was observed a single time. The CDR3 consists of 14 residues. Germline V lookup: CDR1 ENHRY, CDR2 SYGVKD. Trimming took off 8 bases at V and 1 base at J, with 14 bases between the two ends. Produced via immunoSEQ multiplex PCR; TCRdb's table is partial and in-frame only. Among around 140,000 clones, 70% to 80% were seen once, and the ten largest hold 25% to 35%. Sequences were derived from PBMCs, sampled after 12 months of ibrutinib treatment. The chain has TRBV10-3 and TRBJ2-5; D is possibly TRBD1 (6 bases). The TCR originated in a human donor with chronic lymphocytic leukemia. The CDR3, as DNA: TGTGCCATCTCCCCGGGACAAGGCCAAGAGACCCAGTACTTC. Translating gives CAISPGQGQETQYF.